This section outlines one T cell receptor beta chain sequence together with its context. TCRdb's table, derived via immunoSEQ multiplex PCR, lists solely in-frame clones and lacks some. The sample has 300,000 to 350,000 clones; 88% are singletons. The record originates from a study of blood T cell repertoires in COVID-19. Study background: Whether acute or convalescent, the COVID-19 samples came from the United States, Italy and Spain.

The CDR3 has 15 residues. Germline V gene sequence: CDR1 MNHEY, CDR2 SVGAGI. The V gene lost 5 bases and the J gene lost 3 bases, with 14 bases spanning the gap. This TCR came from a young woman with COVID-19, enrolled during active disease. The V call is TRBV6-5, the J call TRBJ1-5, with D maybe TRBD1 (5 bases). Source material: peripheral blood. CDR3 DNA sequence: TGTGCCAGCAGTAAACAGGCGTTGGTCAATCAGCCCCAGCATTTT. Translation: CASSKQALVNQPQHF.